A selection of T cell receptor beta chains follows, all from one sample in a study of cytomegalovirus exposure and HLA in healthy donors. This table comes from immunoSEQ multiplex PCR, and its TCRdb copy is limited to in-frame clones, with some not included. Among some 120,000 clones, 55% to 75% were seen once, and the ten largest hold about 1.6%. The sample consisted of PBMCs. All receptors derive from a man younger than 40 in good health and CMV-seropositive. Each CDR3 is given with its conserved first and last residue. The D gene is left open where the match is weak. A clone size is listed for some rows: how often the clone was seen (once, few, many), or a class if it is expanded.

>TRBJ2-3|NA|NA|TRBV4-3
CASSQELAGSTDTQYF
TGCGCCAGCAGCCAAGAGCTAGCTGGGAGCACAGATACGCAGTATTTT
>TRBJ2-5|TRBD1|NA|TRBV7-6
CASSGGQDQETQYF
TGTGCCAGCAGCGGCGGACAGGACCAAGAGACCCAGTACTTC
>TRBJ1-4|NA|NA|TRBV27
CASSLKGGSEKLFF
TGTGCCAGCAGTTTAAAAGGGGGAAGTGAAAAACTGTTTTTT
>TRBJ2-1|TRBD2|NA|TRBV6-4
CASRPQAGSYNEQFF
TGTGCCAGCAGACCCCAAGCGGGATCCTACAATGAGCAGTTCTTC
>TRBJ1-1|NA|NA|TRBV10-1
CASSGQDLLAFF
TGCGCCAGCAGTGGACAGGACCTGTTAGCTTTCTTT
>TRBJ2-5|NA|NA|TRBV11-2
CASSPRQKQETQYF
TGTGCCAGCAGCCCTAGACAGAAACAAGAGACCCAGTACTTC
>TRBJ2-1|TRBD1|NA|TRBV5-1
CASSLSQGAFFNEQFF
TGCGCCAGCAGCCTCTCACAGGGGGCATTTTTCAATGAGCAGTTCTTC
>TRBJ2-2|TRBD2|NA|TRBV15
CATRAGGIAGGLNTGELFF
TGTGCCACCAGAGCGGGGGGGATAGCGGGAGGGCTGAACACCGGGGAGCTGTTTTTT
>TRBJ2-1|TRBD2|NA|TRBV27
CASSLPGEAGGPYEQFF
TGTGCCAGCAGTTTACCCGGGGAAGCGGGAGGGCCCTATGAGCAGTTCTTC
>TRBJ1-3|NA|once|TRBV5-1
CASSLGQISGNTIYF
TGCGCCAGCAGCCTAGGACAGATCTCTGGAAACACCATATATTTT
>TRBJ2-3|NA|NA|TRBV28
CASSFGLVGVTQYF
TGTGCCAGCAGTTTTGGACTGGTCGGTGTTACGCAGTATTTT
>TRBJ1-4|NA|NA|TRBV11-1
CASSHSNEKLFF
TGTGCCAGCAGCCACAGTAATGAAAAACTGTTTTTT
>TRBJ2-3|TRBD2|NA|TRBV10-2
CASSPTSGTDTQYF
TGCGCCAGCAGCCCCACTAGCGGCACAGATACGCAGTATTTT
>TRBJ2-7|TRBD2|few|TRBV6-4
CASSVASGSSYEQYF
TGTGCCAGCAGTGTAGCTAGCGGGAGTTCCTACGAGCAGTACTTC
>TRBJ1-1|TRBD1|NA|TRBV25-1
CASRTGTEAFF
TGTGCCAGCAGGACAGGGACTGAAGCCTTCTTT
>TRBJ2-2|TRBD1|NA|TRBV9
CASSAGQGTGELFF
TGTGCCAGCAGCGCCGGACAGGGTACCGGGGAGCTGTTTTTT
>TRBJ2-7|NA|few|TRBV29-1
CSVKGGTVYEQYF
TGCAGCGTAAAAGGCGGGACGGTCTACGAGCAGTACTTC
>TRBJ1-1|NA|once|TRBV7-6
CASSPFEVETEAFF
TGTGCCAGCAGCCCCTTCGAGGTGGAGACTGAAGCTTTCTTT
>TRBJ1-1|TRBD1|NA|TRBV7-2
CASLQGYGEAFF
TGTGCCAGCTTACAGGGGTACGGTGAAGCTTTCTTT
>TRBJ1-5|TRBD1|once|TRBV6-5
CASSSQDRGGNQPQHF
TGTGCCAGCAGTTCCCAAGACAGGGGAGGCAATCAGCCCCAGCATTTT
>TRBJ2-1|NA|NA|TRBV25-1
CASSESRGAVWDEQFF
TGTGCCAGCAGTGAATCCCGGGGGGCGGTTTGGGATGAGCAGTTCTTC
>TRBJ1-4|NA|NA|TRBV12-5
CASGRQVLMKNCFF
NA
>TRBJ1-5|NA|NA|TRBV7-6
CASSRWGGAIVSNQPQHF
TGTGCCAGCAGCCGCTGGGGGGGGGCGATTGTGAGCAATCAGCCCCAGCATTTT
>TRBJ2-3|TRBD2|few|TRBV4-1
CASSQELAGYTDTQYF
TGCGCCAGCAGCCAAGAACTAGCGGGGTACACAGATACGCAGTATTTT
>TRBJ2-3|TRBD2|few|TRBV11-3
CASSLEGSGRLSTDTQYF
TGTGCCAGCAGCTTAGAAGGTAGCGGGAGGCTCAGCACAGATACGCAGTATTTT
>TRBJ2-3|TRBD2|NA|TRBV5-4
CASSKRLAGGEDTQYF
TGTGCCAGCAGCAAACGACTAGCGGGAGGGGAAGATACGCAGTATTTT
>TRBJ2-5|NA|NA|TRBV5-1
CASSLFLQETQYF
TGCGCCAGCAGCTTGTTCCTCCAAGAGACCCAGTACTTC
>TRBJ2-3|TRBD2|NA|TRBV9
CASSVGTSGTDTQYF
TGTGCCAGCAGCGTCGGGACTAGCGGCACAGATACGCAGTATTTT
>TRBJ2-7|TRBD1|once|TRBV5-4
CASSLDGTGSYEQYF
TGTGCCAGCAGCTTGGACGGGACAGGGTCCTACGAGCAGTACTTC
>TRBJ2-7|NA|NA|TRBV6-5
CASRWEIDDEQYF
TGTGCCAGCAGGTGGGAGATCGACGACGAGCAGTACTTC
>TRBJ2-1|TRBD1|few|TRBV5-4
CASSAPGQVYNEQFF
TGTGCCAGCAGCGCACCGGGACAGGTCTACAATGAGCAGTTCTTC
>TRBJ1-2|TRBD1|NA|TRBV7-8
CASSSRVRGQGHYGYTF
TGTGCCAGCAGCTCTAGGGTACGGGGACAGGGGCACTATGGCTACACCTTC
>TRBJ1-2|NA|NA|TRBV2
CASLTRKDRYTF
TGTGCCAGCCTAACTAGGAAGGATCGCTACACCTTC
>TRBJ2-5|NA|NA|TRBV2
CASTGVETQYF
TGTGCCAGCACAGGCGTCGAGACCCAGTACTTC
>TRBJ2-7|NA|NA|TRBV14
CASSQVDSFTYEQYF
TGTGCCAGCAGCCAAGTCGACTCCTTCACCTACGAGCAGTACTTC
>TRBJ1-3|NA|NA|TRBV6-1
CASSFSGIYGNTIYF
TGTGCCAGCAGTTTTTCAGGGATTTACGGAAACACCATATATTTT
>TRBJ1-3|NA|NA|TRBV10-3
CAISAGEAGSGNTIYF
TGTGCCATCAGCGCCGGGGAAGCCGGCTCTGGAAACACCATATATTTT
>TRBJ2-5|TRBD2|once|TRBV19
CASSGGTSGSKTETQYF
TGTGCCAGTAGTGGGGGGACTAGCGGGAGTAAAACGGAGACCCAGTACTTC
>TRBJ2-3|NA|once|TRBV27
CASSLRVPSRGDTQYF
TGTGCCAGCAGCCTGCGCGTCCCCAGCAGGGGAGATACGCAGTATTTT
>TRBJ2-7|NA|once|TRBV7-6
CASSLAGVRVEQYF
TGTGCCAGCAGCTTAGCGGGAGTACGAGTCGAGCAGTACTTC
>TRBJ2-7|TRBD2|few|TRBV7-9
CASSLLAGGMYEQYF
TGTGCCAGCAGCTTACTAGCGGGAGGAATGTACGAGCAGTACTTC
>TRBJ2-1|TRBD2|NA|TRBV27
CASSPLAGGPVFDEQFF
TGTGCCAGCAGTCCCTTAGCGGGAGGGCCTGTTTTCGATGAGCAGTTCTTC
>TRBJ2-6|NA|NA|TRBV27
CASSLYPPSGALYSGANVLTF
TGTGCCAGCAGTTTATATCCCCCTTCAGGGGCCCTCTACTCTGGGGCCAACGTCCTGACTTTC
>TRBJ2-7|NA|few|TRBV29-1
CSVRGPTQSSYEQYF
TGCAGCGTGAGAGGGCCCACACAGAGCTCCTACGAGCAGTACTTC
>TRBJ2-2|NA|NA|TRBV27
CASTLTGSPGELFF
TGTGCCAGCACCCTGACAGGCTCCCCCGGGGAGCTGTTTTTT
>TRBJ2-5|TRBD2|NA|TRBV5-5
CASSFVLAGGPAQETQYF
TGTGCCAGCAGCTTCGTACTAGCGGGAGGGCCCGCCCAGGAGACCCAGTACTTC
>TRBJ2-2|TRBD2|NA|TRBV9
CASSTRLAPNTGELFF
TGTGCCAGCAGCACACGACTAGCCCCGAACACCGGGGAGCTGTTTTTT
>TRBJ2-2|TRBD2|NA|TRBV5-4
CASSPGTSGSTGELFF
TGTGCCAGCAGTCCTGGGACTAGCGGGAGTACCGGGGAGCTGTTTTTT
>TRBJ2-7|NA|NA|TRBV18
CASSPRHGSYEQYF
TGTGCCAGCTCACCCAGGCACGGTTCCTACGAGCAGTACTTC
>TRBJ2-5|TRBD1|NA|TRBV5-1
CASSSAPGQGAKETQYF
TGCGCCAGCAGCTCCGCCCCGGGACAGGGGGCGAAAGAGACCCAGTACTTC
>TRBJ2-3|TRBD1|NA|TRBV7-9
CASSSRDRDLTDTQYF
TGTGCCAGCAGCTCCAGGGACAGGGATCTCACAGATACGCAGTATTTT
>TRBJ1-2|TRBD1|NA|TRBV27
CASSFRDRGRNTF
TGTGCCAGCAGTTTCCGGGACAGGGGGCGAAACACCTTC
>TRBJ2-5|NA|NA|TRBV5-1
CASSFSEWETQYF
TGCGCCAGCAGCTTTTCTGAGTGGGAGACCCAGTACTTC
>TRBJ2-4|NA|NA|TRBV2
CASSERESKNIQYF
TGTGCCAGCAGTGAGAGGGAGAGCAAAAACATTCAGTACTTC
>TRBJ1-1|NA|NA|TRBV11-3
CASSPGGGNTEAFF
TGTGCCAGCAGCCCCGGGGGGGGGAACACTGAAGCTTTCTTT
>TRBJ2-7|NA|NA|TRBV4-2
CASSQVFRDTNLEQYF
TGTGCCAGCAGCCAAGTCTTCCGGGACACGAATCTCGAGCAGTACTTC
>TRBJ2-7|NA|NA|TRBV10-3
CAIKWSGVGEQYF
TGTGCCATCAAATGGTCGGGAGTGGGTGAGCAGTACTTC